This T cell receptor beta chain was identified in a study of cytomegalovirus exposure and HLA in healthy donors. Study-wide results and limits: Analyzed later, most CMV-associated TCR beta chains appeared HLA-restricted.

Primers for the PCR totalled 60 Vbeta and 13 Jbeta. This table comes from immunoSEQ multiplex PCR, and its TCRdb copy is limited to in-frame clones, with some not included. The sample includes 87,000 or so clones. Germline CDR1 reads WSHSY; CDR2 reads SAAADI. The V end was cut by 6 bases, the J end by 4 bases, with 12 bases between. The CDR3 is 13 residues long. As regards this clone: Its antigen is undetermined.

Source material: PBMCs. The V and J genes are TRBV10-2 and TRBJ1-1; D is perhaps TRBD1 (6 bases). The clonotype originates from a man in his fifties or sixties in good health and CMV-seropositive. The CDR3 sequence: CASRRQAVTEAFF. The CDR3 nucleotides read TGCGCCAGCAGAAGACAGGCAGTCACTGAAGCTTTCTTT.